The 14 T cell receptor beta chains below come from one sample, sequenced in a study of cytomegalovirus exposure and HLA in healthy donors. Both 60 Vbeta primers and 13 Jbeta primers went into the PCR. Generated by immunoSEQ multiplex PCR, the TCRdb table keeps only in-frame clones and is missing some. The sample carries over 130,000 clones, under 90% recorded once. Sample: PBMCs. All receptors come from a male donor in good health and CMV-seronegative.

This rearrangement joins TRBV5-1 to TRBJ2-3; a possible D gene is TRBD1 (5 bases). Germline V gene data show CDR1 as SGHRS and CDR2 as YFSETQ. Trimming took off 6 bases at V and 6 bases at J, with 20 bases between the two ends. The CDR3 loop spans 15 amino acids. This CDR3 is CASTSNRSPHDTQYF. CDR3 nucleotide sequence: TGCGCCAGCACCTCCAACAGGTCACCCCACGATACGCAGTATTTT.

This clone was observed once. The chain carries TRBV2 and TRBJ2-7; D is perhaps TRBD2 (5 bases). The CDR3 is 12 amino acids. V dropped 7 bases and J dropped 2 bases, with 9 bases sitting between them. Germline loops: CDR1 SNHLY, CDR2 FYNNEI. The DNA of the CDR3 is TGTGCCAGCAAGGAGGTCCCCTACGAGCAGTACTTC. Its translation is CASKEVPYEQYF.

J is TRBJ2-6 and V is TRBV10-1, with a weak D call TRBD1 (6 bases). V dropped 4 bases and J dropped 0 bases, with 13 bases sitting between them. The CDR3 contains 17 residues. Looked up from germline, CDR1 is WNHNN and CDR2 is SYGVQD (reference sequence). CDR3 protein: CASSVQGPHSGANVLTF. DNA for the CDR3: TGCGCCAGCAGTGTGCAGGGGCCGCACTCTGGGGCCAACGTCCTGACTTTC.

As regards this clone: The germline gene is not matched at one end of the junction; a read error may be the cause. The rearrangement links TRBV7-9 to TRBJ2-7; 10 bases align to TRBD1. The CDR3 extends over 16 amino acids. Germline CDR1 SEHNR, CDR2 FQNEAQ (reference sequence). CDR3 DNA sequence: TGTTCCAGCAGCTTTATCGCCCTGGACAGGGGGTACGAGCAGTACTTC. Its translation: CSSSFIALDRGYEQYF.

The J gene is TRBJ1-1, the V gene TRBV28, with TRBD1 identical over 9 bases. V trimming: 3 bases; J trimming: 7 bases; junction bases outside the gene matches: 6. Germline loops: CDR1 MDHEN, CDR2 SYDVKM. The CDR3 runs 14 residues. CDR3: CASSFSGTGNEAFF. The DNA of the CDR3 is TGTGCCAGCAGTTTCTCCGGGACAGGGAATGAAGCTTTCTTT.

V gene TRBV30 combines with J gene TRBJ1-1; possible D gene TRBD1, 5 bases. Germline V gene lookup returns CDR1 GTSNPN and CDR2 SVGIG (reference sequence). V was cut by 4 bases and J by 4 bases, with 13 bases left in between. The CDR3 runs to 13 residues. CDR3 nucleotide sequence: TGTGCCTGGACGGCAGGGCGGGGCACTGAAGCTTTCTTT. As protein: CAWTAGRGTEAFF.

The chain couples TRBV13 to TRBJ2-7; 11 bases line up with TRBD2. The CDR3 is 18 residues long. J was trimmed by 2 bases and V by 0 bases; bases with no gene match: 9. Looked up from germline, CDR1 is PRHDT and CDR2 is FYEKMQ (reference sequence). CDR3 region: CASSLGLVIAGGAYEQYF. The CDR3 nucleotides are TGTGCCAGCAGCTTAGGCCTGGTGATAGCGGGAGGGGCCTACGAGCAGTACTTC.

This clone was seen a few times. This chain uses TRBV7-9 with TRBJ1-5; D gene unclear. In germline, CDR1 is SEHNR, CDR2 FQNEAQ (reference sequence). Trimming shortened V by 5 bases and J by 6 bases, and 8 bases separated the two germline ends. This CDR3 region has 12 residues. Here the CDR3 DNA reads TGTGCCAGCAGCACGGCGGGTCAGCCCCAGCATTTT. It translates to CASSTAGQPQHF.

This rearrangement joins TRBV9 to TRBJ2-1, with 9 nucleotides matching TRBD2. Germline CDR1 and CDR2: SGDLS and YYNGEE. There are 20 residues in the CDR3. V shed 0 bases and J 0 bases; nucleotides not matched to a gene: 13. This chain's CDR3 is CASSVEWLAGKLSSYNEQFF. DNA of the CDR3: TGTGCCAGCAGCGTAGAGTGGCTAGCGGGGAAACTTAGCTCCTACAATGAGCAGTTCTTC.

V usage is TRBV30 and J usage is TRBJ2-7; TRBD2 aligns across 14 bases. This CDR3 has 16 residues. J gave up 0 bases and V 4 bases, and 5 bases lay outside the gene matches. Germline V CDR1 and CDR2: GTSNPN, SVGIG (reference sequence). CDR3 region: CAWTQGTSGGSYEQYF. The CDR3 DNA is TGTGCCTGGACGCAGGGGACTAGCGGGGGCTCCTACGAGCAGTACTTC. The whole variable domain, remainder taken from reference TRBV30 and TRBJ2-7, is SQTIHQWPATLVQPVGSPLSLECTVEGTSNPNLYWYRQAAGRGLQLLFYSVGIGQISSEVPQNLSASRPQDRQFILSSKKLLLSDSGFYLCAWTQGTSGGSYEQYFGPGTRLTVT.

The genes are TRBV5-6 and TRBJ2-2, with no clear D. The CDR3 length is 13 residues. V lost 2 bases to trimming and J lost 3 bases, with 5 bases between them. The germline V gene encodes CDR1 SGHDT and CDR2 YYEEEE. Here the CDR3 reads CASSLVDTGELFF. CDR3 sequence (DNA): TGTGCCAGCAGCTTAGTAGACACCGGGGAGCTGTTTTTT.

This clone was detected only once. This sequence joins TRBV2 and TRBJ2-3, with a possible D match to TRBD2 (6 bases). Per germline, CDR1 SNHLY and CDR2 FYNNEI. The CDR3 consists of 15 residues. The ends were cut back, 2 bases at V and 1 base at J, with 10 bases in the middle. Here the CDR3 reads CASSENSGRTDTQYF. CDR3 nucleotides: TGTGCCAGCAGTGAAAATAGCGGTCGCACAGATACGCAGTATTTT.

The CDR3 DNA sequence: TGCGCCAGCAGCCCTAACCATCCCTTTGAAGCTTTCTTT. It encodes CASSPNHPFEAFF. This chain uses TRBV4-1 with TRBJ1-1; D uncertain. V was clipped by 4 bases and J by 7 bases, with 13 bases between them. Germline CDR1 reads MGHRA; CDR2 reads YSYEKL. The CDR3 is 13 residues long.

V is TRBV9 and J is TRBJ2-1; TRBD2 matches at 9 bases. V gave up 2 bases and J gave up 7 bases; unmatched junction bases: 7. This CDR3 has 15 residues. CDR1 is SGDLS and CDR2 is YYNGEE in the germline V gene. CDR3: CASSVSGTSRNEQFF. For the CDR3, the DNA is TGTGCCAGCAGCGTCTCCGGGACTAGCAGGAATGAGCAGTTCTTC.